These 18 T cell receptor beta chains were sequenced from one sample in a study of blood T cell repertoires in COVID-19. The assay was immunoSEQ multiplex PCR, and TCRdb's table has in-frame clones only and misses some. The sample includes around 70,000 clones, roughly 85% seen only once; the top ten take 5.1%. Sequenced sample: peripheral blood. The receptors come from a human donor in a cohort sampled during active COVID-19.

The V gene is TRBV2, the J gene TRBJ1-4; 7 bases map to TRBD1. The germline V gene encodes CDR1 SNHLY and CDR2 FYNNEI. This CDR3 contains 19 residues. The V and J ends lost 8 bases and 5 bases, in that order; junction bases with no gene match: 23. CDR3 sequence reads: CASGQWDSWTYKPNEKLFF. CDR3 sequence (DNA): TGTGCCAGCGGTCAGTGGGACAGCTGGACCTACAAGCCCAATGAAAAACTGTTTTTT.

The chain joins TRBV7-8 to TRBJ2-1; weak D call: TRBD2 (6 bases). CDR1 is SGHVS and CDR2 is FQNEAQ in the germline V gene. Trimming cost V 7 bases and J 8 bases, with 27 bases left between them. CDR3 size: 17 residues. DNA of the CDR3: TGTGCCAGCACCTCTGCCCGGGGGACCCTCCCTGCGGATGAGCAGTTCTTC. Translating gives CASTSARGTLPADEQFF.

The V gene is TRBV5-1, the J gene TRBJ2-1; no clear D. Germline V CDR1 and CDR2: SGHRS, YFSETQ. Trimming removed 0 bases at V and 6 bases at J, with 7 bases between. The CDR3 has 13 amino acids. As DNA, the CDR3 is TGCGCCAGCAGCTTGGCTGTCTCCAATGAGCAGTTCTTC. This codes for CASSLAVSNEQFF.

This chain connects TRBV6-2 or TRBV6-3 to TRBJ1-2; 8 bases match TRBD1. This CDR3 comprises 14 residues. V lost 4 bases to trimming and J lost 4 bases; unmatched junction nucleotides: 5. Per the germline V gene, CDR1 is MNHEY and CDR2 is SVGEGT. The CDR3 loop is CASSSGGSLYGYTF. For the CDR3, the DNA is TGTGCCAGCAGTTCAGGGGGCTCACTCTATGGCTACACCTTC.

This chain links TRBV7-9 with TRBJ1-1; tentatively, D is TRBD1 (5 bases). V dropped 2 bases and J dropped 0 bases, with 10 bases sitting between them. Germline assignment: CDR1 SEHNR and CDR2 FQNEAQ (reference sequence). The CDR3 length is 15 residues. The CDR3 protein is CASSLQGGMNTEAFF. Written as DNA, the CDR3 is TGTGCCAGCAGCTTACAGGGAGGCATGAACACTGAAGCTTTCTTT.

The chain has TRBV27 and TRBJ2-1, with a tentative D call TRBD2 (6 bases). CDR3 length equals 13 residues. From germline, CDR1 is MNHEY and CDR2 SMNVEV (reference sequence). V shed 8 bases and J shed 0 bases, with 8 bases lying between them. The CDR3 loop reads CASGGSSYNEQFF. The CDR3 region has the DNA TGTGCCAGCGGGGGGAGCTCCTACAATGAGCAGTTCTTC.

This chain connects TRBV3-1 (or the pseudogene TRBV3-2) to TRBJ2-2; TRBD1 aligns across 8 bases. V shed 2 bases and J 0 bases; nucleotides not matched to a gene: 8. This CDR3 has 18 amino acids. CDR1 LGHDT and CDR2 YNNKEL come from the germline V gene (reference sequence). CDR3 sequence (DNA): TGTGCCAGCAGCCAATATGGCAGGGGGCGAACGAACACCGGGGAGCTGTTTTTT. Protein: CASSQYGRGRTNTGELFF.

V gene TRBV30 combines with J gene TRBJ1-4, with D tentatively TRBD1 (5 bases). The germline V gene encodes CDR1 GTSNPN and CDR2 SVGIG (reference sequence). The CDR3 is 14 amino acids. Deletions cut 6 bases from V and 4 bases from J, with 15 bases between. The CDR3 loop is CACTPGGINEKLFF. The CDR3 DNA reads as TGTGCCTGTACTCCGGGGGGAATTAATGAAAAACTGTTTTTT. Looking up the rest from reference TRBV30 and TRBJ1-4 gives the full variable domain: SQTIHQWPATLVQPVGSPLSLECTVEGTSNPNLYWYRQAAGRGLQLLFYSVGIGQISSEVPQNLSASRPQDRQFILSSKKLLLSDSGFYLCACTPGGINEKLFFGSGTQLSVL.

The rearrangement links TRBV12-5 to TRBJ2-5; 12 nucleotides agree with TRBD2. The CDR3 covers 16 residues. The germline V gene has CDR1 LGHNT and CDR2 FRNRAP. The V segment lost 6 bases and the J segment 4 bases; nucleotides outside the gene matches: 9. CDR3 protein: CASGLTSGGLGETQYF. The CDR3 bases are TGTGCTAGTGGCTTGACTAGCGGGGGTCTGGGAGAGACCCAGTACTTC.

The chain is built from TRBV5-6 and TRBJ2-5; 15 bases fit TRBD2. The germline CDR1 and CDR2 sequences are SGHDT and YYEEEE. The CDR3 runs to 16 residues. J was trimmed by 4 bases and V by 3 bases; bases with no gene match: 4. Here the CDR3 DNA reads TGTGCCAGCAGCTCTGGGGGACTAGCGGGAGGAGAGACCCAGTACTTC. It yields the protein CASSSGGLAGGETQYF.

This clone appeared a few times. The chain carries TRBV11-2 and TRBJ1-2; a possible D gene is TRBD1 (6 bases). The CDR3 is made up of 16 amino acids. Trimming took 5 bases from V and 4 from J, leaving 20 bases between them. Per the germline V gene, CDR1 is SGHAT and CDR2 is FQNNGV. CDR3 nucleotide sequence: TGTGCCAGCAGCACTACCCGGGGGCCGGGAGGCTATGGCTACACCTTC. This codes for CASSTTRGPGGYGYTF.

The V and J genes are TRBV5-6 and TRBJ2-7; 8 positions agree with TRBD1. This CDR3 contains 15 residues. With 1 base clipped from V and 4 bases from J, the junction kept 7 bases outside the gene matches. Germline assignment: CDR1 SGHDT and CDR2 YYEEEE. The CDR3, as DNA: TGTGCCAGCAGCTTGAGCTCGGACAGGGCATACGAGCAGTACTTC. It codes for CASSLSSDRAYEQYF.

The CDR3: CASRPGMLNTIYF. DNA of the CDR3: TGTGCCAGTAGACCAGGGATGTTAAACACCATATATTTT. The rearrangement links TRBV7-2 to TRBJ1-3; TRBD1 is a possible D gene (5 bases). This CDR3 has 13 amino acids. The V end was cut by 9 bases, the J end by 6 bases, with 15 bases between. Germline lookup yields CDR1 SGHTA and CDR2 FQGNSA.

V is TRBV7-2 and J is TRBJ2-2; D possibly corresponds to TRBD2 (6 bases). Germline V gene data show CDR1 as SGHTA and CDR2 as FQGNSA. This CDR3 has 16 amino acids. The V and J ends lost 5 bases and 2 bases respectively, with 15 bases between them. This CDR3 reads CASSSRDWVNTGELFF. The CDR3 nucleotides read TGTGCCAGCAGCAGCAGGGACTGGGTAAACACCGGGGAGCTGTTTTTT.

CDR3 nucleotides: TGTGCCAGTAAGAGCCTGGACAGGGAAAATGAAAAACTGTTTTTT. It is translated as CASKSLDRENEKLFF. The chain uses TRBV19 and TRBJ1-4; 8 nucleotides match TRBD1. The germline CDR1 and CDR2 sequences are LNHDA and SQIVND (reference sequence). V dropped 7 bases and J dropped 5; count of bases not matched to a gene: 9. The CDR3 consists of 15 residues.

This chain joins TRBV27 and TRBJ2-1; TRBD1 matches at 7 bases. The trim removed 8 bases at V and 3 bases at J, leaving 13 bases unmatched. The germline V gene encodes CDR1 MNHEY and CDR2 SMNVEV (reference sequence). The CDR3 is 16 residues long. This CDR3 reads CASDREKGQDYNEQFF. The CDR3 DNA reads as TGTGCCAGCGACCGAGAGAAAGGACAGGACTACAATGAGCAGTTCTTC.

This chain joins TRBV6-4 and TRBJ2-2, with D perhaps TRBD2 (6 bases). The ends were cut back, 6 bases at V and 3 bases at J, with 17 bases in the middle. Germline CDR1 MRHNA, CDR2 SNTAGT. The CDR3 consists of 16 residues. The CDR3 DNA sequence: TGTGCCAGCAGCCAGGGCCGGGACTCTCACACCGGGGAGCTGTTTTTT. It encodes CASSQGRDSHTGELFF.

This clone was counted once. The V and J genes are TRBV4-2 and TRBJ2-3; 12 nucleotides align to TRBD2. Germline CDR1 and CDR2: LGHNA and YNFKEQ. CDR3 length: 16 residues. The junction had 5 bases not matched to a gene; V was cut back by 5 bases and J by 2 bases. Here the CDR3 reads CASSKTSGGNTDTQYF. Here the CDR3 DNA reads TGTGCCAGCAGCAAGACTAGCGGGGGAAACACAGATACGCAGTATTTT.